A selection of T cell receptor beta chains follows, all from one sample in a study of T-cell reconstitution after alpha-beta-depleted transplantation in children. TCRdb re-called the PCR reads with MiXCR, one entry per CDR3 protein. In the table there are 450,000 to 550,000 distinct CDR3 sequences, roughly 11% of which are singletons. Sequenced here: PBMCs, mostly from graft donor cells, sampled 180 days after TCRalphabeta/CD19-depleted stem cell transplant. The source of these receptors is a female patient younger than 10 who had a stem cell transplant for aplastic anemia, so the T cells may come from the graft donor. Both conserved end residues are part of each CDR3. Fields, in order: clone size, J gene, D gene, V gene, CDR3 protein, CDR3 DNA. A D gene is named only where the DNA matches it firmly. Only part of the rows carry a size: once, few, many, or a class if the clone is expanded.

many	TRBJ1-6	-	TRBV12-3/TRBV12-4	CASRGSGDSPLHF	TGTGCCAGCAGGGGGTCGGGAGATTCACCCCTCCACTTT
-	TRBJ2-3	-	TRBV7-8	CASSPNFPDTQYF	TGTGCCAGCAGCCCCAACTTCCCGGATACGCAGTATTTT
many	TRBJ2-3	-	TRBV6-2/TRBV6-3	CASSYRGDTQYF	TGTGCCAGCAGTTACCGGGGGGATACGCAGTATTTT
many	TRBJ2-5	-	TRBV9	CASSVGPQMETQYF	TGTGCCAGCAGCGTAGGGCCCCAGATGGAGACCCAGTACTTC
-	TRBJ2-1	TRBD2	TRBV2	CTRSAGRANEQFF	TGTACCCGCAGTGCCGGGAGGGCGAATGAGCAGTTCTTC
-	TRBJ2-2	TRBD1	TRBV28	CASSSVARGRPGELFF	TGTGCCAGCAGTTCCGTGGCCAGGGGGCGCCCCGGGGAGCTGTTTTTT
few	TRBJ2-1	TRBD2	TRBV24-1	CATSGLAGDFDEQFF	TGTGCCACCAGTGGACTAGCGGGAGACTTCGATGAGCAGTTCTTC
-	TRBJ2-6	TRBD1	TRBV4-2	CASSQGERTGPFSGANVLTF	TGTGCCAGCAGCCAAGGCGAGCGGACAGGGCCCTTCTCTGGGGCCAACGTCCTGACTTTC
few	TRBJ1-5	-	TRBV15	CATRAGGNQPQHF	TGTGCCACCAGAGCGGGGGGGAATCAGCCCCAGCATTTT
few	TRBJ1-1	-	TRBV6-2/TRBV6-3	CASSYLTEAFF	TGTGCCAGCAGTTACTTGACTGAAGCTTTCTTT
few	TRBJ2-5	-	TRBV28	CASSFSLFMKTQYF	TGTGCCAGCAGTTTTTCACTCTTTATGAAGACCCAGTACTTC
-	TRBJ1-5	TRBD1	TRBV12-3/TRBV12-4	CASRGQGGDSNQPQHF	TGTGCCAGCAGGGGACAGGGGGGGGATAGCAATCAGCCCCAGCATTTT
-	TRBJ1-2	-	TRBV7-2	CASSSGPLRGYTF	TGTGCCAGCAGCTCAGGACCCTTGCGAGGCTACACCTTC
many	TRBJ1-3	-	TRBV18	CASSPQAGYSGNTIYF	TGTGCCAGCTCACCCCAGGCAGGATACTCTGGAAACACCATATATTTT
many	TRBJ2-5	TRBD2	TRBV29-1	CSVDGRRGETQYF	TGCAGCGTTGACGGGCGGCGGGGGGAGACCCAGTACTTC
few	TRBJ1-2	TRBD1	TRBV6-2/TRBV6-3	CASRTDRAGGYTF	TGTGCCAGCAGAACCGACAGGGCTGGCGGCTACACCTTC
few	TRBJ1-5	-	TRBV20-1	CSAQRTYQPQHF	TGCAGTGCCCAAAGGACTTATCAGCCCCAGCATTTT
-	TRBJ2-1	TRBD2	TRBV12-3/TRBV12-4	CASSPGGSLYGEQFF	TGTGCCAGCAGCCCGGGAGGCTCCCTTTACGGTGAGCAGTTCTTC
-	TRBJ1-3	-	TRBV29-1	CSAALGNTIYF	TGCAGCGCGGCACTCGGAAACACCATATATTTT
-	TRBJ2-5	-	TRBV20-1	CSARDPDIQTQYF	TGCAGTGCTAGAGACCCGGACATACAGACCCAGTACTTC
many	TRBJ2-3	TRBD2	TRBV28	CASRASGGFDTQYF	TGTGCCAGCAGGGCTAGCGGGGGGTTTGATACGCAGTATTTT
-	TRBJ1-1	-	TRBV9	CASSVRHNTEAFF	TGTGCCAGCAGCGTCAGGCACAACACTGAAGCTTTCTTT
few	TRBJ2-3	-	TRBV12-3/TRBV12-4	CASSFGQGNLRDNTQYF	TGTGCCAGCAGTTTTGGCCAGGGTAATCTGCGCGACAATACGCAGTATTTT
-	TRBJ2-4	TRBD1	TRBV19	CASSRGQGGDKNIQYF	TGTGCCAGTAGTAGAGGACAGGGTGGGGACAAAAACATTCAGTACTTC
many	TRBJ1-1	-	TRBV11-1	CASSLALNTEAFF	TGTGCCAGCAGCTTAGCGCTCAACACTGAAGCTTTCTTT
few	TRBJ2-3	-	TRBV2	CGLSRRDTQYF	TGTGGACTGAGCAGACGAGATACGCAGTATTTT
many	TRBJ1-1	-	TRBV29-1	CSAMAGANTEAFF	TGCAGCGCGATGGCGGGGGCGAACACTGAAGCTTTCTTT
few	TRBJ1-4	-	TRBV18	CASSRDPEKLFF	TGTGCCAGCTCCCGGGATCCTGAAAAACTGTTTTTT
-	TRBJ2-7	TRBD2	TRBV18	CASSPGLGSVRYEQYF	TGTGCCAGCTCACCAGGACTAGGATCTGTCCGCTACGAGCAGTACTTC
few	TRBJ1-5	-	TRBV7-9	CASSLEWQGPNQPQHF	TGTGCCAGCAGCTTAGAGTGGCAGGGACCCAATCAGCCCCAGCATTTT
-	TRBJ2-7	TRBD2	TRBV7-3	CASSPIGGEGYEQYF	TGTGCCAGCAGCCCAATCGGGGGGGAAGGATACGAGCAGTACTTC
few	TRBJ2-5	-	TRBV6-5	CASTSRGREGTETQYF	TGTGCCAGCACCTCCAGGGGGAGGGAGGGGACGGAGACCCAGTACTTC
few	TRBJ2-1	TRBD2	TRBV18	CASSPRVAGVRRGGSYNEQFF	TGTGCCAGCTCTCCCAGAGTAGCGGGAGTTCGGCGGGGTGGCTCCTACAATGAGCAGTTCTTC
many	TRBJ1-5	-	TRBV9	CASSRFGGGNQPQHF	TGTGCCAGCAGTAGATTCGGGGGGGGCAATCAGCCCCAGCATTTT
many	TRBJ2-2	-	TRBV2	CASSGGAANTGELFF	TGTGCCAGCAGTGGAGGCGCCGCGAACACCGGGGAGCTGTTTTTT
many	TRBJ2-3	-	TRBV20-1	CSARLAGAVTDTQYF	TGCAGTGCTAGACTCGCGGGGGCCGTCACAGATACGCAGTATTTT
-	TRBJ1-1	-	TRBV19	CATQDDLNTEAFF	TGTGCCACCCAGGATGATTTGAACACTGAAGCTTTCTTT
-	TRBJ1-1	-	TRBV7-3	CASSSQHANTEAFF	TGTGCCAGCAGCTCGCAACACGCTAACACTGAAGCTTTCTTT
few	TRBJ1-5	TRBD1	TRBV27	CASSSGDRGQPQHF	TGTGCCAGCAGTTCCGGGGACAGGGGTCAGCCCCAGCATTTT
-	TRBJ2-5	TRBD2	TRBV6-1	CASRFSGGAQETQYF	TGTGCCAGCAGGTTTAGCGGGGGGGCCCAAGAGACCCAGTACTTC
many	TRBJ2-7	-	TRBV7-9	CASSLVGPYEQYF	TGTGCCAGCAGCTTAGTCGGTCCCTACGAGCAGTACTTC
-	TRBJ2-7	-	TRBV3-1	CASSPFGGGGPYEQYF	TGTGCCAGCAGTCCGTTCGGGGGAGGAGGCCCCTACGAGCAGTACTTC
-	TRBJ2-1	-	TRBV20-1	CSARGPRLSSYNEQFF	TGCAGTGCTAGAGGTCCTCGTCTGAGCTCCTACAATGAGCAGTTCTTC
many	TRBJ1-4	-	TRBV25-1	CASSDRGSGEKLFF	TGTGCCAGCAGTGATCGAGGGTCCGGTGAAAAACTGTTTTTT
few	TRBJ2-7	TRBD2	TRBV10-3	CAISDGTSGSYEQYF	TGTGCCATCAGTGATGGGACTAGCGGGTCCTACGAGCAGTACTTC
-	TRBJ2-1	TRBD2	TRBV24-1	CATSTSGRVGEQFF	TGTGCCACCAGCACTAGCGGGAGAGTGGGTGAGCAGTTCTTC